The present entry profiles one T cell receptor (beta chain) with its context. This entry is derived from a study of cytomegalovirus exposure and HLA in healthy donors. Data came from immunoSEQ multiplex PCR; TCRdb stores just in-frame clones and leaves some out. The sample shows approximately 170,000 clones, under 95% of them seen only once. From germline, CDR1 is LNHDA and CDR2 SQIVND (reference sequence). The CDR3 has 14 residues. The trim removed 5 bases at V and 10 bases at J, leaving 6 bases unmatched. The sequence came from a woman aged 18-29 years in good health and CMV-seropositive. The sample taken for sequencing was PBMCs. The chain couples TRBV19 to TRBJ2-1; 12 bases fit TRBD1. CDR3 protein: CASSWGQGAWEQFF. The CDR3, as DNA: TGTGCCAGTAGTTGGGGACAGGGGGCGTGGGAGCAGTTCTTC.